The clone carrying this T cell receptor (beta chain) was recorded only once. This specimen comes from a study of blood T cell repertoires in COVID-19. Overall study: The samples span acute and convalescent COVID-19 from the United States, Italy and Spain. PBMCs, B-cell-depleted T cells, or T cells were the source of the cDNA or gDNA that made up the material.

The germline V gene encodes CDR1 MRHNA and CDR2 SNTAGT. The CDR3 runs 14 residues. V shed 5 bases and J 4 bases; nucleotides not matched to a gene: 4. In the original workflow: Amplification with reference gene primers provided the estimates of nucleated cell counts. Libraries were prepared by immunoSEQ multiplex PCR; TCRdb keeps only in-frame clonotypes and omits some of them. That table supplies the V and J calls and clone size; D and trimming were determined from the DNA. The table lists 150,000 to 200,000 clones, 80% to 85% of them singletons, with approximately 2.5% in the top ten. The rearrangement joins TRBV6-4 to TRBJ2-1; 8 nucleotides align to TRBD1. The sample comprised peripheral blood. This TCR was sampled from a human donor with acute or convalescent COVID-19. The donor label of this sample is uncertain. The CDR3 loop reads CASSRGQDYNEQFF. Written as DNA, the CDR3 is TGTGCCAGCAGTAGGGGACAGGATTACAATGAGCAGTTCTTC.